One TCR beta chain is described in this entry. Antigen specificity is unknown. Conventional CD4+ T cells were sorted from blood as CD25-low CD127-high cells. The CDR3 consists of 15 residues. V shed 1 base and J 7 bases; nucleotides not matched to a gene: 6. CDR1 MGHRA and CDR2 YSYEKL come from the germline V gene. The sample comes from a study of regulatory and conventional T cells in RAG deficiency. Study-wide points: Patient subsets had shorter CDR3s; Omenn Treg-Tconv overlap exceeded 90%. Omenn CD25-high CD127-low cells may be activated cells, not true Tregs. Shannon entropy fell and Simpson indices rose in RAG-deficient patients.

Assay: immunoSEQ multiplex PCR; the TCRdb copy retains only in-frame clones and omits some. This repertoire shows about 46,000 clones, more than 80% found once; its top ten account for 0.51%. The same specimen was also included in a second study, on regulatory T cells. That source reports: The PCR used 52 TRBV and 13 TRBJ primers. Regulatory T cells showed the strongest V-J pair restriction and V/J gene skewing among patient repertoires.

The rearrangement links TRBV4-1 to TRBJ2-2; 7 bases align to TRBD2. Sequencing input: CD4+ effector T cells sorted from blood. This sequence originates from a human donor in good health. CDR3 protein: CASSQGEGFNGELFF. The CDR3 coding sequence is TGCGCCAGCAGCCAAGGGGAGGGCTTTAACGGGGAGCTGTTTTTT.